This passage covers 12 T cell receptor beta chains from one sample sequenced in a study of Ad26.COV2.S vaccination and SARS-CoV-2 variants. Only in-frame clones appear in the TCRdb table, and some are missing; sequencing was by immunoSEQ multiplex PCR. The sample has 300,000 to 400,000 clones; 75% to 90% are singletons. Sample treatment: around 19 received Ad26.COV2.S at low or high dose, single or two shots; 5 received placebo; per-sample allocation not given. Sampling took place 63 days after the first vaccine or placebo injection. Sample: peripheral blood, taken in a trial of Ad26.COV2.S vaccine versus placebo. These receptors were obtained from a person aged 18-65 years who received the Ad26.COV2.S COVID-19 vaccine or a placebo.

V and J are TRBV19 and TRBJ2-7; tentatively, D is TRBD2 (6 bases). CDR1 LNHDA and CDR2 SQIVND come from the germline V gene (reference sequence). CDR3 length equals 15 residues. The V end lost 3 bases, the J end lost 3 bases, and 15 bases lay between the germline ends. The CDR3 DNA is TGTGCCAGTAGTATGCGAGGGACGGGAGTCTACGAGCAGTACTTC. Translating it yields CASSMRGTGVYEQYF.

The chain combines TRBV7-2 with TRBJ2-3; 12 nucleotides match TRBD2. The CDR3 consists of 18 residues. Trimming cost V 2 bases and J 5 bases; bases outside gene matches: 11. The germline gives CDR1 SGHTA, CDR2 FQGNSA. CDR3 bases: TGTGCCAGCAGCTTACTAGATCTAGCGGGAGGGCCCCTAGATACGCAGTATTTT. It specifies CASSLLDLAGGPLDTQYF. Full variable domain (rest looked up from reference TRBV7-2 and TRBJ2-3): GAGVSQSPSNKVTEKGKDVELRCDPISGHTALYWYRQSLGQGLEFLIYFQGNSAPDKSGLPSDRFSAERTGGSVSTLTIQRTQQEDSAVYLCASSLLDLAGGPLDTQYFGPGTRLTVL.

V is TRBV7-8 and J is TRBJ2-3, with a possible D match to TRBD2 (5 bases). V was shortened by 5 bases and J by 1 base, with 25 bases between the two germline ends. CDR3 size: 19 residues. Germline V lookup: CDR1 SGHVS, CDR2 FQNEAQ. The DNA of the CDR3 is TGTGCCAGCAGCCAAAAAGACCGGAAGGGTTCGAGGGGCACAGATACGCAGTATTTT. Translation: CASSQKDRKGSRGTDTQYF.

The CDR3 nucleotides are TGTGCCAGCATCGACAGCGGTGGTAGACGTAATCAGCCCCAGCATTTT. This translates into CASIDSGGRRNQPQHF. The chain employs TRBV19 and TRBJ1-5; D is perhaps TRBD1 (5 bases). Germline values: CDR1 LNHDA, CDR2 SQIVND (reference sequence). V was shortened by 9 bases and J by 4 bases, with 22 bases between the two germline ends. The CDR3 spans 16 residues.

The chain joins TRBV7-2 to TRBJ2-6, with no clear D. Germline V CDR1 and CDR2: SGHTA, FQGNSA. CDR3 length equals 16 residues. Trimming took 1 base from V and 0 from J, leaving 7 bases between them. This chain's CDR3 is CASSLVAASGANVLTF. CDR3 in DNA: TGTGCCAGCAGCTTAGTGGCAGCCTCTGGGGCCAACGTCCTGACTTTC.

This chain uses TRBV21-1 with TRBJ2-3; TRBD2 is the table's D call and was not checked against the DNA. TRBV21-1 is flagged as a pseudogene. The CDR3 sequence is 17 residues long. The chain's CDR3 is CASSTRTSGGWPDTQYF. CDR3 nucleotide sequence: TGTGCCAGCAGCACGAGGACTAGCGGGGGGTGGCCAGATACGCAGTATTTT.

The chain uses TRBV5-4 and TRBJ2-1, with D tentatively TRBD2 (6 bases). The CDR3 length is 13 residues. The germline CDR1 and CDR2 sequences are SGHNT and YYREEE (reference sequence). Trimming removed 5 bases at V and 8 bases at J, with 14 bases between. The CDR3 sequence is CASSRDSGDEQFF. CDR3 in DNA: TGTGCCAGCAGTCGGGACTCCGGGGATGAGCAGTTCTTC.

The chain couples TRBV10-2 to TRBJ1-3, with D hard to call. Per the germline V gene, CDR1 is WSHSY and CDR2 is SAAADI. The CDR3 has 14 residues. Trimming took 3 bases from V and 2 from J, leaving 8 bases between them. The CDR3 region has the DNA TGCGCCAGCAGTGAATTAGAGGCTGGAAACACCATATATTTT. Protein: CASSELEAGNTIYF.

This rearrangement joins TRBV6-2 or TRBV6-3 to TRBJ2-2, with TRBD1 as a possible D gene (6 bases). V dropped 0 bases and J dropped 0 bases, with 11 bases sitting between them. The length of the CDR3 is 17 residues. CDR1 is MNHEY and CDR2 is SVGEGT in the germline V gene. This chain's CDR3 is CASSYSLGQTNTGELFF. The CDR3 DNA reads TGTGCCAGCAGTTACTCTTTAGGACAGACGAACACCGGGGAGCTGTTTTTT.

V gene TRBV5-8 combines with J gene TRBJ2-2; D is ambiguous. The germline gives CDR1 SGHTS, CDR2 YDEGEE. The V and J ends lost 1 base and 7 bases respectively, with 11 bases between them. This CDR3 spans 14 amino acids. The CDR3 nucleotides are TGTGCCAGCAGCTTGTTGGGTTCTGGCGGGGAGCTGTTTTTT. Translation gives CASSLLGSGGELFF.

This chain links TRBV18 with TRBJ1-1; TRBD1 agrees at 12 bases. Germline V gives CDR1 KGHSH, CDR2 LQKENI. The CDR3 sequence is 17 residues long. The V segment lost 4 bases and the J segment 5 bases; nucleotides outside the gene matches: 11. CDR3 in amino acids: CASSLVPGQGARTEAFF. The CDR3 DNA reads TGTGCCAGCTCACTAGTCCCGGGACAGGGGGCTCGGACTGAAGCTTTCTTT.

In this sample, this clone turned up once. This chain connects TRBV19 to TRBJ2-1, with a weak D call TRBD2 (7 bases). Trimming left V 8 bases short and J 7 bases short, with 18 bases between. Germline CDR1 and CDR2: LNHDA and SQIVND (reference sequence). CDR3 length: 14 residues. The CDR3 DNA sequence: TGTGCCAGTGGGGGGCGGGAGAGGAGGAATGAGCAGTTCTTC. Protein: CASGGRERRNEQFF.